This T cell receptor beta chain is from a study of blood T cell repertoires in COVID-19. The overall study: From T cells, B-cell-depleted T cells, or PBMCs came the material, which was cDNA or gDNA.

The table came from immunoSEQ multiplex PCR; TCRdb's copy has only in-frame clones and leaves some out. The table shows roughly 48,000 clones, with more than 70% occurring only once. This sequence originates from a woman of 80 years or more with acute or convalescent COVID-19. The sequenced sample consisted of peripheral blood.

The CDR3 region has the DNA TGTGCCAGCAGTAAGGGAGGGGGCAATCAGCCCCAGCATTTT. The encoded protein is CASSKGGGNQPQHF. The V gene is TRBV28, the J gene TRBJ1-5; TRBD1 might be the D (5 bases). Trimming cost V 5 bases and J 2 bases, with 10 bases left between them. The CDR3 runs to 14 residues. Germline CDR1 MDHEN, CDR2 SYDVKM.